Listed below are T cell receptor beta chains from one sample, sequenced in a study of blood T cell repertoires in COVID-19. Only in-frame clones appear in the TCRdb table, and some are missing; sequencing was by immunoSEQ multiplex PCR. The table lists roughly 150,000 clones, around 87% of them singletons, with approximately 6.1% in the top ten. Sequences were obtained from peripheral blood. Receptors were obtained from an elderly man with acute or convalescent COVID-19. CDR3s include the opening cysteine and the closing phenylalanine or tryptophan. D genes are given only for firm matches. For some rows the clone size is stated as once, few or many, or as a class when expanded; others skip it.

j_call clone_size d_call v_call cdr3_aa cdr3_nt
TRBJ2-7 . . TRBV5-4 CASSWDSEYEQYF TGTGCCAGCAGCTGGGACTCTGAATACGAGCAGTACTTC
TRBJ2-3 few . TRBV9 CASSVGLGTDTQYF TGTGCCAGCAGCGTGGGGCTTGGTACAGATACGCAGTATTTT
TRBJ1-4 few TRBD1 TRBV30 CAWSVTRGNEKLFF TGTGCCTGGAGTGTCACCAGGGGGAATGAAAAACTGTTTTTT
TRBJ2-2 . . TRBV7-8 CASSTQGEELFF TGTGCCAGCAGCACTCAAGGGGAAGAGCTGTTTTTT
TRBJ2-7 few TRBD2 TRBV5-1 CASSPGLAGRGHEQYF TGCGCCAGCAGCCCGGGACTAGCGGGGAGGGGCCACGAGCAGTACTTC
TRBJ1-1 . . TRBV19 CASSSGRGGKDTEAFF TGTGCCAGTAGTAGCGGCCGGGGAGGAAAGGACACTGAAGCTTTCTTT
TRBJ2-1 . . TRBV4-2 CASSRTVGDRGSRGPYNEQFF TGTGCCAGCAGCCGAACTGTGGGTGATCGTGGCAGCAGGGGACCCTACAATGAGCAGTTCTTC
TRBJ2-7 . . TRBV29-1 CSVSREASSYEQYF TGCAGCGTTTCCAGGGAGGCGAGCTCCTACGAGCAGTACTTC
TRBJ1-6 . . TRBV3-1/TRBV3-2 CASSPVQDNSPLHF TGTGCCAGCAGCCCGGTACAGGATAATTCACCCCTCCACTTT
TRBJ1-4 . TRBD1 TRBV2 CASTRGDRVVEKLFF TGTGCCAGCACTCGCGGGGACAGGGTTGTTGAAAAACTGTTTTTT
TRBJ2-1 . . TRBV5-1 CASSSDYTYNEQFF TGCGCCAGCAGCTCAGACTACACCTACAATGAGCAGTTCTTC
TRBJ1-1 . . TRBV27 CASSLSSGLPNTEAFF TGTGCCAGCAGTTTATCTTCAGGGTTACCGAACACTGAAGCTTTCTTT
TRBJ1-1 once TRBD1 TRBV30 CAWSSIPGGDGTEAFF TGTGCCTGGAGTTCAATTCCAGGGGGAGATGGCACTGAAGCTTTCTTT
TRBJ1-1 . TRBD1 TRBV5-4 CASSLVDRGLSEAFF TGTGCCAGCAGCCTGGTCGACAGGGGGCTTTCTGAAGCTTTCTTT
TRBJ2-7 . . TRBV7-2 CASSLGLVSLMYEQYF TGTGCCAGCAGCTTGGGACTTGTCTCACTAATGTACGAGCAGTACTTC
TRBJ1-1 . . TRBV19 CATKSGETEAFF TGTGCCACAAAATCAGGGGAAACTGAAGCTTTCTTT
TRBJ2-6 once . TRBV18 CASSPRGPSSGANVLTF TGTGCCAGCTCACCAAGGGGCCCGAGCTCTGGGGCCAACGTCCTGACTTTC
TRBJ1-5 . TRBD1 TRBV30 CAWSTGEPQHF TGTGCCTGGAGTACAGGGGAGCCCCAGCATTTT
TRBJ1-4 . . TRBV4-1 CASSQGQHDEKLFF TGCGCCAGCAGCCAAGGACAGCACGATGAAAAACTGTTTTTT
TRBJ2-5 . . TRBV9 CASSVATSTRDYQETQYF TGTGCCAGCAGCGTAGCTACTAGTACCCGGGACTACCAAGAGACCCAGTACTTC
TRBJ1-6 . TRBD1 TRBV3-1/TRBV3-2 CASSQGQGHNSPLHF TGTGCCAGCAGCCAAGGACAGGGGCATAATTCACCCCTCCACTTT
TRBJ1-1 . TRBD1 TRBV2 CASSEFQTGESFF TGTGCCAGCAGTGAATTCCAGACAGGGGAATCTTTCTTT
TRBJ2-7 . . TRBV4-2 CASSQVGGYEQYF TGTGCCAGCAGCCAAGTAGGGGGCTACGAGCAGTACTTC
TRBJ2-6 once . TRBV7-2 CASSLYLPMGANVLTF TGTGCCAGCAGCTTGTACCTCCCTATGGGGGCCAACGTCCTGACTTTC
TRBJ2-2 . . TRBV11-2 CASSPHTGTGELFF TGTGCCAGCAGTCCACACACGGGCACCGGGGAGCTGTTTTTT
TRBJ1-5 . . TRBV5-5 CASSFQGAQPQHF TGTGCCAGCAGCTTTCAGGGCGCCCAGCCCCAGCATTTT
TRBJ2-3 . . TRBV4-1 CASSHSGQSTDTQYF TGCGCCAGCAGCCATTCTGGACAGAGCACAGATACGCAGTATTTT
TRBJ2-2 once TRBD1 TRBV15 CATSWDRLNTGELFF TGTGCCACCAGCTGGGACAGACTGAACACCGGGGAGCTGTTTTTT
TRBJ2-3 . TRBD2 TRBV2 CASRPGLRTDTQYF TGTGCCAGCAGGCCGGGACTAAGAACAGATACGCAGTATTTT
TRBJ2-1 . TRBD1 TRBV6-5 CASRGDRGGYNEQFF TGTGCCAGCAGGGGGGACAGGGGAGGTTACAATGAGCAGTTCTTC
TRBJ1-2 few . TRBV28 CASSLYMNGYTF TGTGCCAGCAGTCTTTACATGAATGGCTACACCTTC
TRBJ2-1 . TRBD2 TRBV19 CASRRTSGGLSYNEQFF TGTGCCAGTAGGAGGACTAGCGGGGGGCTATCCTACAATGAGCAGTTCTTC
TRBJ1-5 few . TRBV2 CASGRGPQHF TGTGCCAGCGGTCGGGGTCCCCAGCATTTT
TRBJ1-2 . . TRBV19 CASSIQATNYGYTF TGTGCCAGTAGTATCCAGGCAACTAACTATGGCTACACCTTC
TRBJ1-5 . . TRBV2 CASRADQGNQPQHF TGTGCCAGCAGAGCCGACCAGGGCAATCAGCCCCAGCATTTT
TRBJ2-2 . . TRBV19 CASASYSGLTGELFF TGTGCCAGCGCGAGTTATTCAGGGTTAACCGGGGAGCTGTTTTTT
TRBJ2-7 many TRBD2 TRBV6-5 CASSFSGRGVYEQYF TGTGCCAGCAGCTTTAGCGGGCGAGGGGTCTACGAGCAGTACTTC
TRBJ2-1 . . TRBV10-2 CASSESSWARGNEQFF TGCGCCAGCAGTGAGTCGAGTTGGGCTAGGGGTAATGAGCAGTTCTTC
TRBJ1-1 . . TRBV3-1/TRBV3-2 CASSRSGERTEAFF TGTGCCAGCAGCCGATCCGGGGAGCGAACTGAAGCTTTCTTT
TRBJ2-5 . TRBD1 TRBV28 CASNRQGRGETQYF TGTGCCAGCAACCGACAGGGTAGGGGAGAGACCCAGTACTTC
TRBJ2-7 . . TRBV6-5 CASSYSSGGRFSEQYF TGTGCCAGCAGTTACTCATCAGGGGGGCGCTTCTCCGAGCAGTACTTC
TRBJ2-7 . . TRBV5-1 CASSWGQSYEQYF TGCGCCAGCAGCTGGGGGCAGAGCTACGAGCAGTACTTC
TRBJ2-7 . TRBD1 TRBV10-3 CAIAVSATGAALEQYF TGTGCCATCGCTGTTAGCGCGACAGGGGCCGCCCTGGAGCAGTACTTC